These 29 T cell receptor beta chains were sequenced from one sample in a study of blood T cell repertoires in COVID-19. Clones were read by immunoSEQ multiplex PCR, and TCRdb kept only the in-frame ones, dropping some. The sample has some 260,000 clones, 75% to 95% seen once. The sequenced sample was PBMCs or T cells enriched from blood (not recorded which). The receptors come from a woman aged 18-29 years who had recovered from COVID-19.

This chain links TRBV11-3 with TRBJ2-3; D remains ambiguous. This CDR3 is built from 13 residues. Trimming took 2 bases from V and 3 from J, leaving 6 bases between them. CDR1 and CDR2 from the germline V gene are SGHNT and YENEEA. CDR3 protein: CASSLMSTDTQYF. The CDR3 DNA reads TGTGCCAGCAGCTTAATGAGTACAGATACGCAGTATTTT.

The CDR3 DNA reads as TGTGCCAGCAGGGTCGGACTAGGAGGGGGCACCGGGGAGCTGTTTTTT. Residues: CASRVGLGGGTGELFF. The rearrangement links TRBV2 to TRBJ2-2; D may be TRBD2 (7 bases). The CDR3 runs 16 residues. The ends were cut back, 6 bases at V and 4 bases at J, with 18 bases in the middle. Germline CDR1 is SNHLY and CDR2 is FYNNEI.

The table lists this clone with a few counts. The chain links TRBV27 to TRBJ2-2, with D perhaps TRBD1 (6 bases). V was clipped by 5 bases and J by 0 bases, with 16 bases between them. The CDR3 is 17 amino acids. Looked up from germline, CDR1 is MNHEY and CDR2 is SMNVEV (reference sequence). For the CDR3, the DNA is TGTGCCAGCAGTGACCGGACAGCGAAGACGAACACCGGGGAGCTGTTTTTT. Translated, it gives CASSDRTAKTNTGELFF.

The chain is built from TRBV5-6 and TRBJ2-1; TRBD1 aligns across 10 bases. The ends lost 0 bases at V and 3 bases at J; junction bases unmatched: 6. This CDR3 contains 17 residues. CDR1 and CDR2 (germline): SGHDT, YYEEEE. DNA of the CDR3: TGTGCCAGCAGCTTGGCCGGGGGACAGGGGTTCTACAATGAGCAGTTCTTC. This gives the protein CASSLAGGQGFYNEQFF.

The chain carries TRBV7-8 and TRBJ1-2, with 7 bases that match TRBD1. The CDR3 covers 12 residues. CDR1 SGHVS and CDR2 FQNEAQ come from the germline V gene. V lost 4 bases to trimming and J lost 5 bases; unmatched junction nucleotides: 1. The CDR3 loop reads CASSSGQYGYTF. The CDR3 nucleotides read TGTGCCAGCAGCTCGGGACAGTATGGCTACACCTTC. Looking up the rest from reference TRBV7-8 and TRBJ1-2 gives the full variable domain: GAGVSQSPRYKVAKRGQDVALRCDPISGHVSLFWYQQALGQGPEFLTYFQNEAQLDKSGLPSDRFFAERPEGSVSTLKIQRTQQEDSAVYLCASSSGQYGYTFGSGTRLTVV.

In DNA, the CDR3 is TGTGCCAGCAGCGTAGTTATGGAGACCGGGGAGCTGTTTTTT. It yields the protein CASSVVMETGELFF. The gene calls are TRBV9 and TRBJ2-2; D uncertain. The germline V gene has CDR1 SGDLS and CDR2 YYNGEE. The CDR3 covers 14 residues. With 0 bases removed from V and 5 bases from J, the gap between germline ends came to 8 bases.

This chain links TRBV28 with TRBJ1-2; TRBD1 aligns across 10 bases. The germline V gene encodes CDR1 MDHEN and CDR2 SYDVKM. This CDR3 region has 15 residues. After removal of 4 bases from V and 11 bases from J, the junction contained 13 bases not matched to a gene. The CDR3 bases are TGTGCCAGCAGTTGGGGACAGGGGCTACCTTCGCGGTACACCTTC. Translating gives CASSWGQGLPSRYTF.

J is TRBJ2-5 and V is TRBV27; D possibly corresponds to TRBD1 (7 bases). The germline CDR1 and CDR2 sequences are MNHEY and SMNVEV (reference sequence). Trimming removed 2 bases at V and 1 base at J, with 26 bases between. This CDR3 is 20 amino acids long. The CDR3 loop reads CASSLMSWAGGNVGQETQYF. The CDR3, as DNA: TGTGCCAGCAGTTTAATGTCTTGGGCAGGGGGGAATGTCGGCCAAGAGACCCAGTACTTC.

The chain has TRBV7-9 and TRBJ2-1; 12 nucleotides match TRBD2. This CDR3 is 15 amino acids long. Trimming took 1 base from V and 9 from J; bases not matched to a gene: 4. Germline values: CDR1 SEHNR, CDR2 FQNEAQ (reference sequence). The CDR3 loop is CASSLGWTSGVEQFF. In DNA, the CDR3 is TGTGCCAGCAGCTTAGGCTGGACTAGCGGGGTTGAGCAGTTCTTC.

Written as DNA, the CDR3 is TGTGCCAGCAGTGAAGTCCTCTCCTACGAGCAGTACTTC. Translating gives CASSEVLSYEQYF. The genes are TRBV2 and TRBJ2-7; D remains ambiguous. Trimming stripped 1 base from V and 0 bases from J, with 4 bases between. The CDR3 runs to 13 residues. Per germline, CDR1 SNHLY and CDR2 FYNNEI.

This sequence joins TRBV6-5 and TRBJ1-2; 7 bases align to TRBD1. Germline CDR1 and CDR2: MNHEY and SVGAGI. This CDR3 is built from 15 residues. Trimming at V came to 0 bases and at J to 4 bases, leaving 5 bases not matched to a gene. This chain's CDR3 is CASSYSMTGSYGYTF. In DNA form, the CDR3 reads TGTGCCAGCAGTTACTCGATGACAGGGAGCTATGGCTACACCTTC.

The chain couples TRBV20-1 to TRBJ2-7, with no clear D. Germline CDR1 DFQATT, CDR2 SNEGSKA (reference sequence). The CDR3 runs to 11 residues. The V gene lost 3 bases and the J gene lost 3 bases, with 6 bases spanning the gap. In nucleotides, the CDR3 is TGCAGTGCTAGGAGTGACTACGAGCAGTACTTC. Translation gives CSARSDYEQYF.

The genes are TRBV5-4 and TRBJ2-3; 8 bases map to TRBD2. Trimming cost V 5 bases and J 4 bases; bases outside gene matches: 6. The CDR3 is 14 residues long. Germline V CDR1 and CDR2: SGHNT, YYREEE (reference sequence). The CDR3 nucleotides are TGTGCCAGCAGACGGGCGGGGGGAGCAGATACGCAGTATTTT. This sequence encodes CASRRAGGADTQYF.

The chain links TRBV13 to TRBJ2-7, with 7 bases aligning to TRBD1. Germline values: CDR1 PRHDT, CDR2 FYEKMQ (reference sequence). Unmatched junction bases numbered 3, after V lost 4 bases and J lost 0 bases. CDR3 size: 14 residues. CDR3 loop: CASSSDRNSYEQYF. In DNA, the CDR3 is TGTGCCAGCAGCTCGGACAGGAACTCCTACGAGCAGTACTTC.

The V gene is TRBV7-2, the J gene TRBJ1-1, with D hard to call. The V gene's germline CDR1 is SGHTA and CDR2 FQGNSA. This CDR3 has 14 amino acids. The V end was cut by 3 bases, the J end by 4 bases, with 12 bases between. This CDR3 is CASSFHRAGTEAFF. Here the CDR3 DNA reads TGTGCCAGCAGCTTTCATCGGGCGGGCACTGAAGCTTTCTTT.

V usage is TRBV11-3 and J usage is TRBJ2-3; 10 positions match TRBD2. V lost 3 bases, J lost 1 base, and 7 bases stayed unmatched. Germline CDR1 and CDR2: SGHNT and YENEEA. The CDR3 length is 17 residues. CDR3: CASSLLRGTSGTDTQYF. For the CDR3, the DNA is TGTGCCAGCAGCTTGCTTAGGGGGACTAGCGGCACAGATACGCAGTATTTT.

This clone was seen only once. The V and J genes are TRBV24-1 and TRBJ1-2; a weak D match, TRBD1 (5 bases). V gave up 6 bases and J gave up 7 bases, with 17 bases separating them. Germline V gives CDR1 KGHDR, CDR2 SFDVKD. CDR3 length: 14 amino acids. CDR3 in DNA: TGTGCCACCAGTAGCGGGACCGCGTTAGCTGGCTACACCTTC. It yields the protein CATSSGTALAGYTF.

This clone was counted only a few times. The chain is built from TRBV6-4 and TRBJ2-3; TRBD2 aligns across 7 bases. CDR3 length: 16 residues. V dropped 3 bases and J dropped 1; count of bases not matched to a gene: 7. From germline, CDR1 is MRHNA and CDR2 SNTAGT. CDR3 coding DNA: TGTGCCAGCAGTGAGTCCCCCAGCGGGGGCACAGATACGCAGTATTTT. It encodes CASSESPSGGTDTQYF.

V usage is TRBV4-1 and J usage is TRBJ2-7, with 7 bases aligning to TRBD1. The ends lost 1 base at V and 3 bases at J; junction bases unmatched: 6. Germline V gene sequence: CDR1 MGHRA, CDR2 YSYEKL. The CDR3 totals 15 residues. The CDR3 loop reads CASSQVLGQSYEQYF. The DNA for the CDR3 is TGCGCCAGCAGCCAAGTGTTGGGACAGAGCTACGAGCAGTACTTC.

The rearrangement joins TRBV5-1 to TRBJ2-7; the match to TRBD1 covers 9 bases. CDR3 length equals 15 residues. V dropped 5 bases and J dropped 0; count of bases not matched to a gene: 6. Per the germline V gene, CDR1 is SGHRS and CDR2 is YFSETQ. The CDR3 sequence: CASSRTGVDSYEQYF. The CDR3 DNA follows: TGCGCCAGCAGTCGGACAGGGGTCGACTCCTACGAGCAGTACTTC.

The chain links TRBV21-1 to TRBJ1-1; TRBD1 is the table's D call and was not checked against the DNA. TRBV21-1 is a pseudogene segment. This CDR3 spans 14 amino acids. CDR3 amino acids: CASDQGQKNTEAFF. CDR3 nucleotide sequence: TGTGCCAGTGACCAGGGACAGAAGAACACTGAAGCTTTCTTT.

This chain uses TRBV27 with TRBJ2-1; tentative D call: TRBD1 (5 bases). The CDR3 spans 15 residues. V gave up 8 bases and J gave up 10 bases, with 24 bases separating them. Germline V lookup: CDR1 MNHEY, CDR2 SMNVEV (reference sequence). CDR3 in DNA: TGTGCCAGCTCCAATATCAGGGCTTCGATACGGGAGCAGTTCTTC. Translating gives CASSNIRASIREQFF.

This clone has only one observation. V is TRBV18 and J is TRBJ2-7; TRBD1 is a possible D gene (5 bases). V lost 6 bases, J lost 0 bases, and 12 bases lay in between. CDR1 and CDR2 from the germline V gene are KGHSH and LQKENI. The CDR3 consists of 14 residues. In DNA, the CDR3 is TGTGCCAGCTCCCAGGCCCAGGGCTCCTACGAGCAGTACTTC. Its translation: CASSQAQGSYEQYF.

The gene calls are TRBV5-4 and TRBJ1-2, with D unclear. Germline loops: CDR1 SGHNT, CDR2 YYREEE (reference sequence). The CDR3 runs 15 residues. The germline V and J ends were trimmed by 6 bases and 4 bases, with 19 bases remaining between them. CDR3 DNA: TGTGCCAGCACCCTAAGTCGGGGATTAATCTATGGCTACACCTTC. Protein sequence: CASTLSRGLIYGYTF. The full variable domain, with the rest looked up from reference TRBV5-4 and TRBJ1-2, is ETGVTQSPTHLIKTRGQQVTLRCSSQSGHNTVSWYQQALGQGPQFIFQYYREEENGRGNFPPRFSGLQFPNYSSELNVNALELDDSALYLCASTLSRGLIYGYTFGSGTRLTVV.

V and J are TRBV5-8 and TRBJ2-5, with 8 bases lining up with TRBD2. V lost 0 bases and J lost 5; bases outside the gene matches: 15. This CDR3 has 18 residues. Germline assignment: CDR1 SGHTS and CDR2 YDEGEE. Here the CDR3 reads CASSLADGTSIQLETQYF. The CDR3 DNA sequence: TGTGCCAGCAGCTTGGCGGACGGGACTAGTATTCAGTTGGAGACCCAGTACTTC. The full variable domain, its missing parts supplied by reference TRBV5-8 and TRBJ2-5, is EAGVTQSPTHLIKTRGQQATLRCSPISGHTSVYWYQQALGLGLQFLLWYDEGEERNRGNFPPRFSGRQFPNYSSELNVNALELEDSALYLCASSLADGTSIQLETQYFGPGTRLLVL.

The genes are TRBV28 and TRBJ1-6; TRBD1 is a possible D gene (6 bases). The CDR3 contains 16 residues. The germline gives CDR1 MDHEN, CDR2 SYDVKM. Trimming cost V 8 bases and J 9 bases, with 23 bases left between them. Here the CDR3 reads CASSRGGARRSSPLHF. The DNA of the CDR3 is TGTGCCAGCTCCCGGGGGGGCGCACGACGTTCTTCACCCCTCCACTTT.

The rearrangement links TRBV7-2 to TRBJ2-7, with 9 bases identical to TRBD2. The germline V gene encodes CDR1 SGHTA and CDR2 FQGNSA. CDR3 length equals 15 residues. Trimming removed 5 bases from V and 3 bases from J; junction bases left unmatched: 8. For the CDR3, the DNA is TGTGCCAGCAGCCCTATAGCGGGAGCCCGCTACGAGCAGTACTTC. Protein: CASSPIAGARYEQYF.

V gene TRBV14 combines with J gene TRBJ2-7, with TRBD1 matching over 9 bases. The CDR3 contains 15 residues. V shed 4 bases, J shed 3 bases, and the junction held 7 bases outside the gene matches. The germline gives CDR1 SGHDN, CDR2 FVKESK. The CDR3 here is CASSPGDREGYEQYF. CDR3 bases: TGTGCCAGCAGCCCCGGGGACAGGGAAGGCTACGAGCAGTACTTC.

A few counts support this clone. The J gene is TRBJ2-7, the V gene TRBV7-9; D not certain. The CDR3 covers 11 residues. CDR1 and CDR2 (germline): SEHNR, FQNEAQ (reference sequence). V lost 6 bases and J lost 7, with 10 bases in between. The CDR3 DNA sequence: TGTGCCAGCAGTTTCAGTCAAGAGCAGTACTTC. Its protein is CASSFSQEQYF. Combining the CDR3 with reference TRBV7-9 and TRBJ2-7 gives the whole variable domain DTGVSQNPRHKITKRGQNVTFRCDPISEHNRLYWYRQTLGQGPEFLTYFQNEAQLEKSRLLSDRFSAERPKGSFSTLEIQRTEQGDSAMYLCASSFSQEQYFGPGTRLTVT.